The 30 T cell receptor beta chains given below trace back to one sample, sequenced in a study of cytomegalovirus exposure and HLA in healthy donors. The study ran its PCR with 60 Vbeta and 13 Jbeta primers. Only in-frame clones appear in the TCRdb table, and some are missing; sequencing was by immunoSEQ multiplex PCR. The sample has roughly 170,000 clones, approximately 80% seen once; the top ten hold under 2%. Sequenced material: PBMCs. These receptors all come from a young woman in good health and CMV-seronegative.

V usage is TRBV5-1 and J usage is TRBJ2-5; TRBD1 agrees at 9 bases. The J call may be mistaken, given a closer DNA end match to TRBJ2-7. This CDR3 has 15 amino acids. The germline CDR1 and CDR2 sequences are SGHRS and YFSETQ. The CDR3 sequence is CASSLTGGSGDEQYF. The CDR3 DNA sequence: TGCGCCAGCAGCTTGACAGGGGGCTCGGGGGACGAGCAGTACTTC.

This sequence joins TRBV7-9 and TRBJ1-3; 10 bases map to TRBD1. Germline CDR1 SEHNR, CDR2 FQNEAQ (reference sequence). The CDR3 loop spans 17 amino acids. V trimming: 5 bases; J trimming: 1 base; junction bases outside the gene matches: 8. For the CDR3, the DNA is TGTGCCAGCAGCCCCGGACAGGGGGAAATTTCTGGAAACACCATATATTTT. Translation gives CASSPGQGEISGNTIYF.

This chain connects TRBV4-2 to TRBJ2-2; the D gene is possibly TRBD1 (5 bases). V lost 3 bases and J 2 bases, leaving 13 bases between the germline ends. Germline lookup yields CDR1 LGHNA and CDR2 YNFKEQ. CDR3 length: 16 residues. CDR3 in DNA: TGTGCCAGCAGCCAGCGCCGGACACAAAACACCGGGGAGCTGTTTTTT. Its protein product is CASSQRRTQNTGELFF.

The CDR3 DNA is TGTGCCAGTAGTATAGTTCGCAGGGGGCGCGATGGCTACACCTTC. Its translation: CASSIVRRGRDGYTF. The gene calls are TRBV19 and TRBJ1-2; 8 nucleotides align to TRBD1. Germline V gene lookup returns CDR1 LNHDA and CDR2 SQIVND (reference sequence). The CDR3 is 15 amino acids. Trimming removed 1 base from V and 6 bases from J; junction bases left unmatched: 7.

V gene TRBV19 combines with J gene TRBJ2-7, with TRBD1 as a possible D gene (7 bases). The V end lost 6 bases, the J end lost 4 bases, and 22 bases lay between the germline ends. The CDR3 is 16 amino acids. Germline V gene lookup returns CDR1 LNHDA and CDR2 SQIVND (reference sequence). Here the CDR3 reads CASSPGAQGVTYEQYF. The CDR3, as DNA: TGTGCCAGTAGCCCGGGGGCCCAGGGGGTAACTTACGAGCAGTACTTC.

The genes are TRBV28 and TRBJ2-7; TRBD2 matches at 8 bases. The CDR3 totals 14 residues. Germline V gene lookup returns CDR1 MDHEN and CDR2 SYDVKM. The J segment lost 3 bases and the V segment lost 4 bases, leaving 5 bases of the junction unmatched. Here the CDR3 reads CASSSPGTSYEQYF. CDR3 coding DNA: TGTGCCAGCAGTTCCCCCGGGACTAGCTACGAGCAGTACTTC.

The chain is built from TRBV14 and TRBJ2-7; 9 bases are shared with TRBD2. The V gene end was trimmed by 1 base and the J gene end by 0 bases; junction bases not matched to a gene: 10. This CDR3 comprises 18 residues. In germline, CDR1 is SGHDN, CDR2 FVKESK. CDR3 sequence reads: CASSQVPGLADSSYEQYF. CDR3 DNA sequence: TGTGCCAGCAGCCAAGTACCGGGACTAGCCGACAGCTCCTACGAGCAGTACTTC.

The chain recombines TRBV19 with TRBJ2-7; 7 nucleotides align to TRBD2. The V and J ends lost 3 bases and 3 bases, in that order; junction bases with no gene match: 5. The CDR3 is 14 residues long. Germline values: CDR1 LNHDA, CDR2 SQIVND (reference sequence). The CDR3 DNA is TGTGCCAGTAGTATCCCCGGACTAGTCTACGAGCAGTACTTC. It specifies CASSIPGLVYEQYF.

The V gene is TRBV7-9, the J gene TRBJ2-7, with TRBD1 as a possible D gene (6 bases). This CDR3 contains 13 residues. V gave up 5 bases and J gave up 7 bases, with 15 bases separating them. Per the germline V gene, CDR1 is SEHNR and CDR2 is FQNEAQ (reference sequence). The CDR3 DNA reads as TGTGCCAGCAGCCCCATTAGCAGGGGAGAGCAGTACTTC. Amino acids: CASSPISRGEQYF.

The chain recombines TRBV12-2 with TRBJ1-2; the D call of TRBD1 is as the table states it, not checked on the DNA. TRBV12-2 is a pseudogene locus. This CDR3 region has 17 residues. In nucleotides, the CDR3 is TGTGCAAGTCGCTTAGTAGAGGACAGGGGGCGCTATCGTGGCTACACCTTC. Translating gives CASRLVEDRGRYRGYTF.

In this sample, this clone turned up a few times. This sequence joins TRBV4-1 and TRBJ2-1; D might be TRBD2 (5 bases). Germline lookup yields CDR1 MGHRA and CDR2 YSYEKL. Trimming pared 5 bases from V and 11 bases from J, leaving 16 bases between. CDR3 length: 13 residues. The CDR3 is CASSGPSSLKQFF. The CDR3 DNA follows: TGCGCCAGCAGCGGGCCTAGCAGCCTAAAGCAGTTCTTC.

This chain links TRBV27 with TRBJ1-6; a possible D gene is TRBD1 (5 bases). V was pared by 0 bases and J by 8 bases, with 11 bases between. Germline CDR1 is MNHEY and CDR2 is SMNVEV (reference sequence). This CDR3 comprises 15 residues. This CDR3 is CASSLSGAPDSPLHF. The CDR3 DNA follows: TGTGCCAGCAGTTTATCAGGGGCTCCAGATTCACCCCTCCACTTT.

This clone was seen a handful of times. The rearrangement joins TRBV10-3 to TRBJ1-4; 7 bases match TRBD1. Germline values: CDR1 ENHRY, CDR2 SYGVKD. The CDR3 covers 15 residues. J was trimmed by 8 bases and V by 0 bases; bases with no gene match: 6. For the CDR3, the DNA is TGTGCCATCAGTGAGTCGATTGGAGGGGGCGAAAAACTGTTTTTT. As protein: CAISESIGGGEKLFF.

There are a few counts of this clone. This chain connects TRBV7-8 to TRBJ1-5, with 8 bases lining up with TRBD1. CDR1 is SGHVS and CDR2 is FQNEAQ in the germline V gene. Trimming cost V 1 base and J 5 bases; bases outside gene matches: 4. CDR3 length equals 15 residues. The CDR3 is CASSLGAGGHQPQHF. Here the CDR3 DNA reads TGTGCCAGCAGCTTAGGGGCAGGGGGCCATCAGCCCCAGCATTTT.

The chain joins TRBV27 to TRBJ1-1; D may be TRBD1 (5 bases). The CDR3 covers 14 residues. V was trimmed by 8 bases and J by 6 bases, leaving 19 bases between them. The germline V gene has CDR1 MNHEY and CDR2 SMNVEV (reference sequence). This CDR3 is CASSSGGRVAEAFF. The CDR3, as DNA: TGTGCCAGCTCCTCGGGGGGTCGCGTCGCTGAAGCTTTCTTT.

This chain uses TRBV7-2 with TRBJ1-6; D is ambiguous. The germline V gene has CDR1 SGHTA and CDR2 FQGNSA. The V and J ends lost 1 base and 0 bases respectively, with 7 bases between them. The CDR3 sequence is 16 residues long. CDR3 sequence reads: CASSLVGRSYNSPLHF. As DNA, the CDR3 is TGTGCCAGCAGCTTAGTGGGCCGCTCCTATAATTCACCCCTCCACTTT. The whole variable domain, filled in from reference TRBV7-2 and TRBJ1-6, reads GAGVSQSPSNKVTEKGKDVELRCDPISGHTALYWYRQSLGQGLEFLIYFQGNSAPDKSGLPSDRFSAERTGGSVSTLTIQRTQQEDSAVYLCASSLVGRSYNSPLHFGNGTRLTVT.

CDR3 in amino acids: CASSPPLRQGVDEQYF. CDR3 DNA: TGTGCCAGCAGCCCACCCCTCCGACAGGGGGTAGACGAGCAGTACTTC. The chain employs TRBV5-6 and TRBJ2-7; TRBD1 aligns across 9 bases. The germline V gene encodes CDR1 SGHDT and CDR2 YYEEEE. The J segment lost 5 bases and the V segment lost 4 bases, leaving 13 bases of the junction unmatched. This CDR3 region has 16 residues.

The chain has TRBV28 and TRBJ1-1, with unresolved D. From germline, CDR1 is MDHEN and CDR2 SYDVKM. V was pared by 3 bases and J by 1 base, with 6 bases between. The CDR3 extends over 13 amino acids. CDR3 coding DNA: TGTGCCAGCAGTTTTGGGCAGAACACTGAAGCTTTCTTT. Translated: CASSFGQNTEAFF. The full variable domain, its missing parts supplied by reference TRBV28 and TRBJ1-1, is DVKVTQSSRYLVKRTGEKVFLECVQDMDHENMFWYRQDPGLGLRLIYFSYDVKMKEKGDIPEGYSVSREKKERFSLILESASTNQTSMYLCASSFGQNTEAFFGQGTRLTVV.

This clone has just a few counts. The chain has TRBV4-1 and TRBJ1-5; D unclear. The germline V gene has CDR1 MGHRA and CDR2 YSYEKL. The CDR3 loop spans 13 amino acids. Trimming removed 0 bases at V and 6 bases at J, with 6 bases between. This CDR3 reads CASSQDPGQPQHF. The CDR3 nucleotides read TGCGCCAGCAGCCAAGATCCGGGTCAGCCCCAGCATTTT.

This clone was counted once. This chain links TRBV2 with TRBJ1-4, with no clear D. The germline CDR1 and CDR2 sequences are SNHLY and FYNNEI. The CDR3 contains 12 residues. The ends were cut back, 6 bases at V and 12 bases at J, with 14 bases in the middle. As DNA, the CDR3 is TGTGCCAGCAGCCTTGCGGCCGTGGAACTGTTTTTT. Protein: CASSLAAVELFF. Full variable domain (remainder filled in from reference TRBV2 and TRBJ1-4): EPEVTQTPSHQVTQMGQEVILRCVPISNHLYFYWYRQILGQKVEFLVSFYNNEISEKSEIFDDQFSVERPDGSNFTLKIRSTKLEDSAMYFCASSLAAVELFFGSGTQLSVL.

CDR3 amino acids: CASSQDRDKIGNTIYF. DNA for the CDR3: TGTGCCAGCAGCCAAGATCGAGACAAGATAGGAAACACCATATATTTT. The gene calls are TRBV4-2 and TRBJ1-3; D not certain. V lost 0 bases and J 4 bases, leaving 13 bases between the germline ends. Germline V lookup: CDR1 LGHNA, CDR2 YNFKEQ. This CDR3 region has 16 residues.

V and J are TRBV27 and TRBJ2-7; D gene unclear. V gave up 5 bases and J gave up 0 bases, with 14 bases separating them. CDR1 and CDR2 (germline): MNHEY, SMNVEV (reference sequence). The CDR3 extends over 15 amino acids. The CDR3 coding sequence is TGTGCCAGCAGTCCGCTAGTTCTTGGCTCCTACGAGCAGTACTTC. Translation gives CASSPLVLGSYEQYF.

The chain combines TRBV18 with TRBJ1-1; D possibly corresponds to TRBD1 (5 bases). CDR1 is KGHSH and CDR2 is LQKENI in the germline V gene. The CDR3 spans 13 residues. Trimming took off 3 bases at V and 7 bases at J, with 12 bases between the two ends. The DNA of the CDR3 is TGTGCCAGCTCACCGCAGCAGGGTAATGAAGCTTTCTTT. It is translated as CASSPQQGNEAFF.

This clone was recorded a few times. V is TRBV2 and J is TRBJ1-2; TRBD1 matches at 12 bases. J gave up 6 bases and V 5 bases, and 10 bases lay outside the gene matches. The CDR3 has 16 residues. CDR1 and CDR2 from the germline V gene are SNHLY and FYNNEI. CDR3 protein: CASSPSRDRGRNGYTF. In DNA, the CDR3 is TGTGCCAGCAGTCCATCTAGGGACAGGGGGCGAAATGGCTACACCTTC.

The J gene is TRBJ2-1, the V gene TRBV7-6, with TRBD2 matching over 12 bases. This CDR3 is built from 16 residues. CDR1 is SGHVS, CDR2 FNYEAQ, per germline. V lost 5 bases and J lost 4; bases outside the gene matches: 6. CDR3 sequence reads: CASSQMGTSGYNEQFF. As DNA, the CDR3 is TGTGCCAGCAGCCAAATGGGGACTAGCGGGTACAATGAGCAGTTCTTC.

Points on this clone: At one end the junction does not follow the germline gene, possibly because of a read error. The chain is built from TRBV6-5 and TRBJ2-1; TRBD2 matches 7 bases. Germline CDR1 and CDR2: MNHEY and SVGAGI. The CDR3 consists of 11 residues. CDR3 amino acids: CASSYVAGLLF. DNA of the CDR3: TGTGCCAGCAGTTACGTAGCGGGTCTTCTCTTC.

The chain has TRBV27 and TRBJ2-7, with D possibly TRBD2 on 7 matching bases. This CDR3 contains 17 residues. The germline V gene has CDR1 MNHEY and CDR2 SMNVEV (reference sequence). Trimming stripped 0 bases from V and 3 bases from J, with 18 bases between. CDR3 in amino acids: CASSLSWGRGSGYEQYF. For the CDR3, the DNA is TGTGCCAGCAGTTTATCATGGGGGCGGGGGTCGGGCTACGAGCAGTACTTC.

The CDR3 sequence: CASSLPGTSGLNTGELFF. Written as DNA, the CDR3 is TGTGCCAGCAGCTTGCCCGGGACTAGCGGACTGAACACCGGGGAGCTGTTTTTT. This chain uses TRBV5-4 with TRBJ2-2; 11 bases align to TRBD2. The V and J ends lost 1 base and 1 base, in that order; junction bases with no gene match: 6. Germline values: CDR1 SGHNT, CDR2 YYREEE (reference sequence). This CDR3 comprises 18 residues.

The CDR3 is CATSRVRDRGYEQYF. DNA for the CDR3: TGTGCCACCAGCAGAGTTCGGGACAGGGGTTACGAGCAGTACTTC. This chain connects TRBV15 to TRBJ2-5; 10 bases line up with TRBD1. The better agreement between TRBJ2-7 and the DNA end casts doubt on the J call. This CDR3 contains 15 residues. Germline V gene sequence: CDR1 LNHNV, CDR2 YYDKDF (reference sequence).

This clone was observed a handful of times. J is TRBJ2-5 and V is TRBV7-9; D is unclear. The tail of the sequence fits TRBJ2-7 better, so the J call may be wrong. CDR1 and CDR2 from the germline V gene are SEHNR and FQNEAQ (reference sequence). The CDR3 has 13 amino acids. For the CDR3, the DNA is TGTGCCAGCAGCTTAGCTGCCTCCTACGAGCAGTACTTC. It encodes CASSLAASYEQYF.